This section outlines one T cell receptor (beta chain) sequence together with its context. Its cognate antigen is unknown. The ends were cut back, 0 bases at V and 10 bases at J, with 11 bases in the middle. The CDR3 length is 12 residues. Germline V gives CDR1 SGHDT, CDR2 YYEEEE. This sample is part of a study of cytomegalovirus exposure and HLA in healthy donors. Study-level findings and limits: Reports described diagnosis of cytomegalovirus status by the classifier as highly specific and sensitive. Analysis performed later showed TCR beta chains linked to HLA being more clonally expanded than equally common others.

The PCR contained 60 Vbeta and 13 Jbeta primers. Profiling relied on immunoSEQ multiplex PCR, and the TCRdb table lists in-frame clones only, not all of them. The sample holds 150,000 to 200,000 clones, 84% seen once. The chain is built from TRBV5-6 and TRBJ2-7; weak D call: TRBD1 (6 bases). The material sequenced was PBMCs. This TCR derives from a boy under 18 in good health and CMV-seronegative. DNA of the CDR3: TGTGCCAGCAGCTTGGCGGTGGGGGCCCAGTACTTC. This gives the protein CASSLAVGAQYF.